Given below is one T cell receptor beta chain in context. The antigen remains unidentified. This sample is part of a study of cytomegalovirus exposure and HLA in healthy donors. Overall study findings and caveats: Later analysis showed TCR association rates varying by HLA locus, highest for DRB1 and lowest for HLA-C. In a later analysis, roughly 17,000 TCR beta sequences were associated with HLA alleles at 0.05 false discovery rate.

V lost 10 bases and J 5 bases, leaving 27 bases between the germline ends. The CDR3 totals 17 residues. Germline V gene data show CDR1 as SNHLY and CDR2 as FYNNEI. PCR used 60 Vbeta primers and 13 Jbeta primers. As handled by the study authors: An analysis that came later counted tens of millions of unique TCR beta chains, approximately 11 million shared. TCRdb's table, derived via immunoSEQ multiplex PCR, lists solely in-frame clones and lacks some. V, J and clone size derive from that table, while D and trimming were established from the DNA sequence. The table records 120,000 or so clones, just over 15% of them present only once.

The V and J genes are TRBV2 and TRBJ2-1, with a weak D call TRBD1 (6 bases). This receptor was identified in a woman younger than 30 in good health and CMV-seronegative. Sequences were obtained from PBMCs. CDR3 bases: TGTGCCACCCAAAAGTGGGGCCCCGGGACATTCAACAATGAGCAGTTCTTC. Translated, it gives CATQKWGPGTFNNEQFF.